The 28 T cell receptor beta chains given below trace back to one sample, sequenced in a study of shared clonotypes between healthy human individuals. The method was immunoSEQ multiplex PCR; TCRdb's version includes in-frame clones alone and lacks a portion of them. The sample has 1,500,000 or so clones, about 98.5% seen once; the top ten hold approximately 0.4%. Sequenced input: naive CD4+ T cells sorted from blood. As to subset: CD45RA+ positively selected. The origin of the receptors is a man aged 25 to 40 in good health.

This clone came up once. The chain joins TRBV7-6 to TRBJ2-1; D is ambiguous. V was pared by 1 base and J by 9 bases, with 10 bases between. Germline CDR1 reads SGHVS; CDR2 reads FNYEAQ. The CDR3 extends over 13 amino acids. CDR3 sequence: CASSLVRSSEQFF. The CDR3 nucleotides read TGTGCCAGCAGCTTAGTAAGGTCTAGTGAGCAGTTCTTC.

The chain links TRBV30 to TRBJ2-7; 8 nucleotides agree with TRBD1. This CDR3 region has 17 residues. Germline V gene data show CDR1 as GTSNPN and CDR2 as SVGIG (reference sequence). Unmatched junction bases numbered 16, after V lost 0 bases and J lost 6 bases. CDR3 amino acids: CAWSVAPWGRGLAEQYF. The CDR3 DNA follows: TGTGCCTGGAGTGTTGCTCCGTGGGGCAGGGGGCTTGCCGAGCAGTACTTC.

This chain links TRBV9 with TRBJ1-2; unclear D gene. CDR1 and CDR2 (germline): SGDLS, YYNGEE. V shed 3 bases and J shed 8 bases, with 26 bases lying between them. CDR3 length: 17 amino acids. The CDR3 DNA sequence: TGTGCCAGCAGCGCCCTAACCCCTTCCCGCTCCCCGCGCGGCTACACCTTC. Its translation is CASSALTPSRSPRGYTF. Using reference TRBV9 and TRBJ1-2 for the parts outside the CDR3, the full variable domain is DSGVTQTPKHLITATGQRVTLRCSPRSGDLSVYWYQQSLDQGLQFLIQYYNGEERAKGNILERFSAQQFPDLHSELNLSSLELGDSALYFCASSALTPSRSPRGYTFGSGTRLTVV.

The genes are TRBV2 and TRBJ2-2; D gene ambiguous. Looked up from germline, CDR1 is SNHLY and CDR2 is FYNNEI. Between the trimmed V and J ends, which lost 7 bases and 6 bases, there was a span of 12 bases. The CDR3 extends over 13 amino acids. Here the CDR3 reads CASTRQWPGELFF. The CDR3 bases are TGTGCCAGCACCCGCCAATGGCCCGGGGAGCTGTTTTTT. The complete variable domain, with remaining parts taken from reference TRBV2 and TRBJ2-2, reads EPEVTQTPSHQVTQMGQEVILRCVPISNHLYFYWYRQILGQKVEFLVSFYNNEISEKSEIFDDQFSVERPDGSNFTLKIRSTKLEDSAMYFCASTRQWPGELFFGEGSRLTVL.

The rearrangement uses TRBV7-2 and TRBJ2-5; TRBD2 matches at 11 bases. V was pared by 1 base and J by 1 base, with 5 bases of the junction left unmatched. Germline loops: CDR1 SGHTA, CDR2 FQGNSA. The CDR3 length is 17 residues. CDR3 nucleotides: TGTGCCAGCAGCTTAGGGCTAGCGGGAGGATTCCAAGAGACCCAGTACTTC. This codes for CASSLGLAGGFQETQYF.

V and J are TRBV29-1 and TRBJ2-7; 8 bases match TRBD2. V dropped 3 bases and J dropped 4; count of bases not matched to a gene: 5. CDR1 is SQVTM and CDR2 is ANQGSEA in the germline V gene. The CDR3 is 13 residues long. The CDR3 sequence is CSVEIAGRYEQYF. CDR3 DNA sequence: TGCAGCGTTGAGATAGCGGGACGTTACGAGCAGTACTTC.

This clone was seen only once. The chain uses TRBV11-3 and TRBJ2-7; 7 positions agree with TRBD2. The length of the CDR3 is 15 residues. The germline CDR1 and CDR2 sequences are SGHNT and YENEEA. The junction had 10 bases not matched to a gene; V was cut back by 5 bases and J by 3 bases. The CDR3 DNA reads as TGTGCCAGCAGCCCTAATCGGGAGGCCTACTACGAGCAGTACTTC. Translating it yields CASSPNREAYYEQYF.

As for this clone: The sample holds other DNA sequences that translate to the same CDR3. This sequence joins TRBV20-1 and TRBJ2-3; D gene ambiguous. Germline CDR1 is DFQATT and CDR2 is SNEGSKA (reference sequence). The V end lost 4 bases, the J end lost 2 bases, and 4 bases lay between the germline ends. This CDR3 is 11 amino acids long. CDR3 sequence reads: CSAKFTDTQYF. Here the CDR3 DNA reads TGCAGTGCTAAGTTCACAGATACGCAGTATTTT.

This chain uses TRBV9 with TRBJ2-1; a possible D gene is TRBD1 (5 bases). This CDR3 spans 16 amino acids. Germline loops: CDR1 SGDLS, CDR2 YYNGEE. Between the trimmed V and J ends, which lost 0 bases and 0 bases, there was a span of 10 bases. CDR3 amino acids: CASSVVWQGSYNEQFF. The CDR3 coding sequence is TGTGCCAGCAGCGTAGTCTGGCAGGGCTCCTACAATGAGCAGTTCTTC.

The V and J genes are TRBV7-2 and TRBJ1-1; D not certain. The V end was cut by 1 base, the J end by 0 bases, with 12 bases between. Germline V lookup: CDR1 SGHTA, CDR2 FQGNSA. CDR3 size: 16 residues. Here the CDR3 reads CASSLGRTALNTEAFF. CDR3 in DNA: TGTGCCAGCAGCTTAGGTAGGACGGCCTTGAACACTGAAGCTTTCTTT.

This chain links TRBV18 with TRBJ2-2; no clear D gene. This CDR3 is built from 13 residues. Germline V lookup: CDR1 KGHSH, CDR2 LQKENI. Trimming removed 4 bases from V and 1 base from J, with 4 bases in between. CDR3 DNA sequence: TGTGCCAGCTCACACGAGAACACCGGGGAGCTGTTTTTT. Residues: CASSHENTGELFF.

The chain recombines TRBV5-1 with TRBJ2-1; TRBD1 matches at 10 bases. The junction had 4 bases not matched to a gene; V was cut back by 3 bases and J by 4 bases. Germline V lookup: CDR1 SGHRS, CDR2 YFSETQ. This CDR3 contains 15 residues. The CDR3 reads CASSSGTGDYNEQFF. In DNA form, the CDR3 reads TGCGCCAGCAGCTCCGGGACAGGGGATTACAATGAGCAGTTCTTC. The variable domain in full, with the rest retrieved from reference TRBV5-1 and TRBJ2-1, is KAGVTQTPRYLIKTRGQQVTLSCSPISGHRSVSWYQQTPGQGLQFLFEYFSETQRNKGNFPGRFSGRQFSNSRSEMNVSTLELGDSALYLCASSSGTGDYNEQFFGPGTRLTVL.

The chain's CDR3 is CAWSVWSPGPKSGYTF. The CDR3 DNA reads TGTGCCTGGAGTGTCTGGTCCCCCGGCCCAAAATCTGGCTACACCTTC. The V and J genes are TRBV30 and TRBJ1-2; no firm D call. Germline V gives CDR1 GTSNPN, CDR2 SVGIG (reference sequence). The length of the CDR3 is 16 residues. V lost 0 bases and J lost 7, with 21 bases in between.

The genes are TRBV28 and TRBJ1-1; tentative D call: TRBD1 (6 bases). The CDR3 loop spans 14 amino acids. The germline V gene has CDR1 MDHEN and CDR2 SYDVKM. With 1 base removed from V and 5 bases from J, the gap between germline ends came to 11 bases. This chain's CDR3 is CASSLLAGETEAFF. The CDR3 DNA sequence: TGTGCCAGCAGTTTATTAGCAGGGGAAACTGAAGCTTTCTTT.

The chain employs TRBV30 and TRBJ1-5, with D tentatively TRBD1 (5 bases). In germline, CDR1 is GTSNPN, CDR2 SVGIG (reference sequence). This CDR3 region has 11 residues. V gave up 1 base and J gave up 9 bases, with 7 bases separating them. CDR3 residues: CAWSAQGPQHF. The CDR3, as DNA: TGTGCCTGGAGTGCCCAGGGGCCCCAGCATTTT.

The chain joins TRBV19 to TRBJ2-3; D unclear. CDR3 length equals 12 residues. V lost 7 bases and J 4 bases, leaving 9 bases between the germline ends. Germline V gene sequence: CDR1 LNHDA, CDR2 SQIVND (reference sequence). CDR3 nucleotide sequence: TGTGCCAGTAAGAGTCGAGCAGATACGCAGTATTTT. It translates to CASKSRADTQYF.

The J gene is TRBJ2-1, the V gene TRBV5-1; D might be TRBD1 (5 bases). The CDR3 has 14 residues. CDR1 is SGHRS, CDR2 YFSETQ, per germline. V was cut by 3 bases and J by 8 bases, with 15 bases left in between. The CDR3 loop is CASSYRHSSYEQFF. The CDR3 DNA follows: TGCGCCAGCAGCTACAGGCACAGCTCTTATGAGCAGTTCTTC.

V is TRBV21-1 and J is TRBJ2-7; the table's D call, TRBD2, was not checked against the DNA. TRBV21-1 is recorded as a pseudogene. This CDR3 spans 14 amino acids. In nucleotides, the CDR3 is TGTGCCAGCAGCCGACTAGCGAACCGCTACGAGCAGTACTTC. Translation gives CASSRLANRYEQYF.

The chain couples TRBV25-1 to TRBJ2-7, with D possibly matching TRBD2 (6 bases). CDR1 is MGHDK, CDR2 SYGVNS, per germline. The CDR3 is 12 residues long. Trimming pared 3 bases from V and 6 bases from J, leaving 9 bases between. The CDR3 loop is CASSDPGSEQYF. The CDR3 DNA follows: TGTGCCAGCAGTGACCCCGGGAGCGAGCAGTACTTC.

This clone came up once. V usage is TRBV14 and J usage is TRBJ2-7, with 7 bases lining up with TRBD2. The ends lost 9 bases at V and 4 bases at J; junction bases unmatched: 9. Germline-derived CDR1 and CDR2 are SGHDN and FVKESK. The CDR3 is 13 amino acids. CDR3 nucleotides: TGTGCCAGTAGGCGGGAGAATGGGTACGAGCAGTACTTC. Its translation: CASRRENGYEQYF.

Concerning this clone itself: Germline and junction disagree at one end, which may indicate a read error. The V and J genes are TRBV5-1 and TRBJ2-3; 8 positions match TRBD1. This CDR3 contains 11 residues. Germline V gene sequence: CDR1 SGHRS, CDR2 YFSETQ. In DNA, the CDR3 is TGCGCCAGCGGTGGGACAGGTACGCAGTATTTT. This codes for CASGGTGTQYF.

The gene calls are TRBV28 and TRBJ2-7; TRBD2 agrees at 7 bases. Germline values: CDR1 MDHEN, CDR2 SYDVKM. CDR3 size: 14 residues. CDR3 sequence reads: CAARDGGRRYEQYF. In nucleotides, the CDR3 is TGTGCGGCCCGGGACGGCGGGAGAAGGTACGAGCAGTACTTC.

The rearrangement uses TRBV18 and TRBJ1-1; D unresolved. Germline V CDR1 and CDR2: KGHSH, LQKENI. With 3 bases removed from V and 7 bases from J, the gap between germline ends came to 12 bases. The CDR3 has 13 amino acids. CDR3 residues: CASSPLVADEAFF. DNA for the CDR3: TGTGCCAGCTCACCCCTCGTTGCGGATGAAGCTTTCTTT.

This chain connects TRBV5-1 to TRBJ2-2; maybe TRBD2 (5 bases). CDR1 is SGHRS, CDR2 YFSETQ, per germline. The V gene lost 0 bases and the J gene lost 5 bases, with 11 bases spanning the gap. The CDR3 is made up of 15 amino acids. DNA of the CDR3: TGCGCCAGCAGCTTGGGGTTCGGGGAGACCGGGGAGCTGTTTTTT. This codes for CASSLGFGETGELFF.

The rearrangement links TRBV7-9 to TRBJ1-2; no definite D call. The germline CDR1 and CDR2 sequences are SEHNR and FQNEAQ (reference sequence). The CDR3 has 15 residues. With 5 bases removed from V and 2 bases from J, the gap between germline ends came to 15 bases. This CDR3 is CASSPRDGLNYGYTF. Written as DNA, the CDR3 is TGTGCCAGCAGCCCAAGAGACGGACTAAACTATGGCTACACCTTC.

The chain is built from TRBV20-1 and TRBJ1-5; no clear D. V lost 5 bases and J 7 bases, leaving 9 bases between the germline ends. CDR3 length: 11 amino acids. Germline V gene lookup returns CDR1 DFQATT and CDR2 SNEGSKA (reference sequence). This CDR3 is CSASPGQPQHF. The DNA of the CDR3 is TGCAGTGCTTCCCCGGGACAGCCCCAGCATTTT.

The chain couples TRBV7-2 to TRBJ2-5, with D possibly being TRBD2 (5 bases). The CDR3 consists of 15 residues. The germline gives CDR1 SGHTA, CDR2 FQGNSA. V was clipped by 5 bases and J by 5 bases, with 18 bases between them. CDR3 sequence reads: CASSEGIFYRETQYF. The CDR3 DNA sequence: TGTGCCAGCAGCGAGGGAATATTTTATCGTGAGACCCAGTACTTC.

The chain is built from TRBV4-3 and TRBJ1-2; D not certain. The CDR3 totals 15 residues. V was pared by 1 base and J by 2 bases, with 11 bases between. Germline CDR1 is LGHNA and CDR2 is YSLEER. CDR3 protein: CASSQAETENYGYTF. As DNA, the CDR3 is TGCGCCAGCAGCCAAGCGGAGACTGAGAACTATGGCTACACCTTC.